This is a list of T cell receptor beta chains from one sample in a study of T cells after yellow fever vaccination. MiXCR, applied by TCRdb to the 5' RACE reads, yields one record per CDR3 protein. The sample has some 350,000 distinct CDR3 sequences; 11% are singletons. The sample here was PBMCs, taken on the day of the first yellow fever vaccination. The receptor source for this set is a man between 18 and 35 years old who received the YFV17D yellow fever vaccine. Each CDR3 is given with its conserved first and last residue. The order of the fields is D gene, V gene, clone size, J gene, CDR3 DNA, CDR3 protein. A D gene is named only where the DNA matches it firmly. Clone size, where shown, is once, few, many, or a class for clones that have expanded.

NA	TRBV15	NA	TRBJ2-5	TGTGCCACCAGCGGAGGACCGGGTAGGACCCAGTACTTC	CATSGGPGRTQYF
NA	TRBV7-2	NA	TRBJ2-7	TGTGCCAGCAGGCGACAGGCCCCGGGCCCCTACGAGCAGTACTTC	CASRRQAPGPYEQYF
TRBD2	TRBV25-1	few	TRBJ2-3	TGTGCCAGCAGTGAAACGGGACTAGCGACAGATACGCAGTATTTT	CASSETGLATDTQYF
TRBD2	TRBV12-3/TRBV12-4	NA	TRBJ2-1	TGTGCCAGCAGGCCCCGGGCGGGGGGGTACAATGAGCAGTTCTTC	CASRPRAGGYNEQFF
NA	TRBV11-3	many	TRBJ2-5	TGTGCCAGCAGCTTAGGGAAGACTTACAGAACGTCCCTCCAAGAGACCCAGTACTTC	CASSLGKTYRTSLQETQYF
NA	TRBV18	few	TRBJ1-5	TGTGCCAGCTCACCGGTGGGGACTAGGGCAGAGCAGCCCCAGCATTTT	CASSPVGTRAEQPQHF
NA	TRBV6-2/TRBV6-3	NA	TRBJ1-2	TGTGCCAGCAGTACTCAGGGCGGAGGCTACACCTTC	CASSTQGGGYTF
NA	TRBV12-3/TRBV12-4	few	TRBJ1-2	TGTGCCAGCAACTCCGGGACGTCTAATGGCTACACCTTC	CASNSGTSNGYTF
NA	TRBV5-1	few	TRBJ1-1	TGCGCCAGCAGCCTAATACCGGGACAAACAATGAACACTGAAGCTTTCTTT	CASSLIPGQTMNTEAFF
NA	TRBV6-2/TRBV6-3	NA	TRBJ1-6	TGTGCCAGCAGCCTACAGGGCCTTGATAATTCACCCCTCCACTTT	CASSLQGLDNSPLHF
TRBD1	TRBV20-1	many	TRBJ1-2	TGCAGTGTTAGTCAACCGGGACAGGGGGCGGATGGCTACACCTTC	CSVSQPGQGADGYTF
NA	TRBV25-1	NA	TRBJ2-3	TGTGCCAGCAGTCCCCTCGGAGGAGTTAAAGCGGGAGATACGCAGTATTTT	CASSPLGGVKAGDTQYF
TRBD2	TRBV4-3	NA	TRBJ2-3	TGCGCCAGCAGCCAAGATACTAGCGGGGCAGATACGCAGTATTTT	CASSQDTSGADTQYF
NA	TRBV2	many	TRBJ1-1	TGTGCCAGCAGGACCTCGGGAACTGAAGCTTTCTTT	CASRTSGTEAFF
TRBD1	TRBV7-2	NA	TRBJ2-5	TGTGCCAGCAGCTTAGCGGGACAGTTCCAAGAGACCCAGTACTTC	CASSLAGQFQETQYF
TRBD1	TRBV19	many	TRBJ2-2	TGTGCCAGTCAACCCGGGACAGGCCGCGGCACCGGGGAGCTGTTTTTT	CASQPGTGRGTGELFF